This TCR beta chain is drawn from a study of blood T cell repertoires in COVID-19. Study-level background: T cells, B-cell-depleted T cells, or PBMCs provided the cDNA or gDNA that served as material.

A few counts support this clone. This CDR3 has 14 residues. Germline V lookup: CDR1 MNHEY, CDR2 SVGAGI. The ends were cut back, 6 bases at V and 3 bases at J, with 14 bases in the middle. Data came from immunoSEQ multiplex PCR; TCRdb stores just in-frame clones and leaves some out. The sample gives around 300,000 clones, roughly 84% of which show up once; 1% is in the top ten. V and J are TRBV6-5 and TRBJ1-1; D not certain. Sequenced material: peripheral blood. This receptor was obtained from a man between 45 and 60 years old with active or convalescent COVID-19. The CDR3 DNA sequence: TGTGCCAGCAGGAGGTTCCTGCGGGACACTGAAGCTTTCTTT. Protein sequence: CASRRFLRDTEAFF.